The 4 T cell receptor beta chains below come from one sample, sequenced in a study of blood T cell repertoires in COVID-19. Data came from immunoSEQ multiplex PCR; TCRdb stores just in-frame clones and leaves some out. Of under 250,000 clones listed, 65% to 85% are singletons. Sequencing was carried out using peripheral blood. The origin of the receptors is a man between 40 and 49 years old with acute or convalescent COVID-19.

The chain carries TRBV20-1 and TRBJ1-2; tentative D call: TRBD1 (5 bases). Trimming pared 7 bases from V and 4 bases from J, leaving 7 bases between. The CDR3 extends over 10 amino acids. In germline, CDR1 is DFQATT, CDR2 SNEGSKA (reference sequence). This chain's CDR3 is CSVGGYGYTF. Written as DNA, the CDR3 is TGCAGTGTGGGGGGCTATGGCTACACCTTC.

The genes are TRBV5-1 and TRBJ1-5; maybe TRBD1 (6 bases). V dropped 0 bases and J dropped 6 bases, with 13 bases sitting between them. The V gene's germline CDR1 is SGHRS and CDR2 YFSETQ. The CDR3 length is 15 residues. The CDR3 region has the DNA TGCGCCAGCAGCTTGGATGGGGGAGGGGGTCAGCCCCAGCATTTT. Amino acid sequence: CASSLDGGGGQPQHF.

J is TRBJ1-2 and V is TRBV28; the D is unclear. The CDR3 runs 15 residues. The V gene's germline CDR1 is MDHEN and CDR2 SYDVKM. Between the trimmed V and J ends, which lost 2 bases and 1 base, there was a span of 11 bases. In DNA, the CDR3 is TGTGCCAGCAGTTTAATCCAGGAAGTTAACTATGGCTACACCTTC. Translation gives CASSLIQEVNYGYTF.

This chain links TRBV19 with TRBJ2-1; 11 bases line up with TRBD2. V lost 5 bases and J lost 4; bases outside the gene matches: 4. Germline loops: CDR1 LNHDA, CDR2 SQIVND (reference sequence). The CDR3 is 15 amino acids. CDR3 in amino acids: CASSAGLAGYNEQFF. In DNA form, the CDR3 reads TGTGCCAGTAGTGCCGGACTAGCGGGTTACAATGAGCAGTTCTTC.